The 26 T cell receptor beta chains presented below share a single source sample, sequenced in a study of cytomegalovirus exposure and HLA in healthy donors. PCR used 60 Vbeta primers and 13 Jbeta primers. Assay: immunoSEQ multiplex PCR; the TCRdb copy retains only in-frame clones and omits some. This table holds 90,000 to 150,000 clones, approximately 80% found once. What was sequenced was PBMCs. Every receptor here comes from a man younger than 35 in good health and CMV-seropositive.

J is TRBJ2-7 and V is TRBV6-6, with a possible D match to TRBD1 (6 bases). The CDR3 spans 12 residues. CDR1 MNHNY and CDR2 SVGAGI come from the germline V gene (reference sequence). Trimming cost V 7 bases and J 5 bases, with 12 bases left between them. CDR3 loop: CASKTGFDEQYF. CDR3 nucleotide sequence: TGTGCCAGCAAAACAGGGTTCGACGAGCAGTACTTC.

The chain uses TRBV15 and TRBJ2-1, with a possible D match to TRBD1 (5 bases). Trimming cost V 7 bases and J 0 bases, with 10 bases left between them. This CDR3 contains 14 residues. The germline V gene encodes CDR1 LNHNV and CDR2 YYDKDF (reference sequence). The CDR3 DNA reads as TGTGCCACCAACCAGGGAAGCTCCTACAATGAGCAGTTCTTC. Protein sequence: CATNQGSSYNEQFF.

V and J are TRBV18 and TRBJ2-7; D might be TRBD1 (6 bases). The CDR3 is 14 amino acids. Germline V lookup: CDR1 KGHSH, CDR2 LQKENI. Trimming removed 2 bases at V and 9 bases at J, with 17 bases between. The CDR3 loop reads CASSPNPRGQRQYF. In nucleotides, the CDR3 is TGTGCCAGCTCACCAAACCCACGCGGACAGAGGCAGTACTTC. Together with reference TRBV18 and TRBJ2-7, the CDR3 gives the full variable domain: NAGVMQNPRHLVRRRGQEARLRCSPMKGHSHVYWYRQLPEEGLKFMVYLQKENIIDESGMPKERFSAEFPKEGPSILRIQQVVRGDSAAYFCASSPNPRGQRQYFGPGTRLTVT.

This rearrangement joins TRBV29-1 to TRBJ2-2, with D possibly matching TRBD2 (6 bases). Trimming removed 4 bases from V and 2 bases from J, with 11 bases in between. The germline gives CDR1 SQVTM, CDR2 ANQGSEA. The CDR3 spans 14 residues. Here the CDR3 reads CSVVAGRNTGELFF. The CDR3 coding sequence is TGCAGCGTTGTTGCCGGGAGAAACACCGGGGAGCTGTTTTTT.

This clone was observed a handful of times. DNA of the CDR3: TGCGCCAGCAGCCAATCTCGTAAGGTGGCAGGGGGTATCTATGGCTACACCTTC. Translated, it gives CASSQSRKVAGGIYGYTF. The chain carries TRBV4-1 and TRBJ1-2; 7 bases agree with TRBD1. The germline gives CDR1 MGHRA, CDR2 YSYEKL. The junction had 16 bases not matched to a gene; V was cut back by 2 bases and J by 4 bases. The CDR3 sequence is 18 residues long.

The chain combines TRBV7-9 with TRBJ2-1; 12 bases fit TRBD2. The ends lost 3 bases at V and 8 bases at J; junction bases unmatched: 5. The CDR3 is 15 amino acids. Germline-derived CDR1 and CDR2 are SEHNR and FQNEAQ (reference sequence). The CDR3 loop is CASSFRLAGVYEQFF. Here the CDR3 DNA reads TGTGCCAGCAGCTTTAGACTAGCGGGAGTCTATGAGCAGTTCTTC.

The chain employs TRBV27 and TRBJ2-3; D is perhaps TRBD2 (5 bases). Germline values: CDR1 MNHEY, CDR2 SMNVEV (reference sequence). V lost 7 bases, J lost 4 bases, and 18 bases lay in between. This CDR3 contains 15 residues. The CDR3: CASTPFEGSADTQYF. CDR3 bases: TGTGCCAGCACCCCATTCGAGGGAAGCGCAGATACGCAGTATTTT.

CDR3 amino acids: CASSSLGGEEYEQYF. DNA of the CDR3: TGTGCCAGCAGCTCCCTGGGAGGAGAGGAGTACGAGCAGTACTTC. The chain combines TRBV7-6 with TRBJ2-7, with a possible D match to TRBD2 (6 bases). The CDR3 spans 15 residues. The V end was cut by 4 bases, the J end by 4 bases, with 17 bases between. CDR1 and CDR2 from the germline V gene are SGHVS and FNYEAQ. The whole variable domain, filled in from reference TRBV7-6 and TRBJ2-7, reads GAGVSQSPRYKVTKRGQDVALRCDPISGHVSLYWYRQALGQGPEFLTYFNYEAQQDKSGLPNDRFSAERPEGSISTLTIQRTEQRDSAMYRCASSSLGGEEYEQYFGPGTRLTVT.

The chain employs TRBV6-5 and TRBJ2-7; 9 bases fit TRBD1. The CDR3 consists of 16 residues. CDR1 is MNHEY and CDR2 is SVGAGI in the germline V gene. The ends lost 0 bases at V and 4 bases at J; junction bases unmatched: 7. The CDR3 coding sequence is TGTGCCAGCAGTTACTCTTTTAGGACAGGGGTGTACGAGCAGTACTTC. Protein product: CASSYSFRTGVYEQYF.

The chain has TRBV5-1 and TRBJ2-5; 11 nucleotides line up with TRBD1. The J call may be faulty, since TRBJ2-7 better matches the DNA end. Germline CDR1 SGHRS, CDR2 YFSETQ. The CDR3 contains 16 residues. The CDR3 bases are TGCGCCAGCAGCTTGGGTGGACAGGGGGCCGACTACGAGCAGTACTTC. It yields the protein CASSLGGQGADYEQYF.

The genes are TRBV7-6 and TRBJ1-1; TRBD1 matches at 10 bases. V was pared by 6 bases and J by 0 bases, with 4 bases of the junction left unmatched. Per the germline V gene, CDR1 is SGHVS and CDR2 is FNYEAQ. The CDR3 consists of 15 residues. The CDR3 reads CASSKTGGLNTEAFF. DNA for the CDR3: TGTGCCAGCAGTAAGACAGGGGGCCTGAACACTGAAGCTTTCTTT.

This CDR3 is CASTVRIRSPLHF. The CDR3 DNA reads TGTGCCAGCACCGTCAGGATACGTTCACCCCTCCACTTT. The V and J genes are TRBV2 and TRBJ1-6; D unresolved. V lost 7 bases to trimming and J lost 9 bases, with 13 bases between them. CDR3 length: 13 amino acids. Germline lookup yields CDR1 SNHLY and CDR2 FYNNEI.

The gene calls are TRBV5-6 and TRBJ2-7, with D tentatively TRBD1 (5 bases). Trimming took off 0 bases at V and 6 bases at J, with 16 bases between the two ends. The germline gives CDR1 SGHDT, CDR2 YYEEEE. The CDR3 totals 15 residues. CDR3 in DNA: TGTGCCAGCAGCTTGGTAGGGGTTCTAGGGGCCGAGCAGTACTTC. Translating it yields CASSLVGVLGAEQYF.

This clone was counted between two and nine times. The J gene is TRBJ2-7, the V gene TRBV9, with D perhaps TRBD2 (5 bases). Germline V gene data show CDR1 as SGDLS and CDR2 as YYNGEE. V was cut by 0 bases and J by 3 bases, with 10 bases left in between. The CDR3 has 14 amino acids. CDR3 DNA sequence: TGTGCCAGCAGCGTAGGATCTAGCAACTACGAGCAGTACTTC. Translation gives CASSVGSSNYEQYF.

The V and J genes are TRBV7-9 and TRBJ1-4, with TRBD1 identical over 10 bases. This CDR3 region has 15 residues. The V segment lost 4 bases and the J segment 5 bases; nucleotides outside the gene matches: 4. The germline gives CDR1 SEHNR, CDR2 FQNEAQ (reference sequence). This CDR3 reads CASSSSGQGNEKLFF. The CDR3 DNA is TGTGCCAGCAGCTCATCGGGACAGGGGAATGAAAAACTGTTTTTT.

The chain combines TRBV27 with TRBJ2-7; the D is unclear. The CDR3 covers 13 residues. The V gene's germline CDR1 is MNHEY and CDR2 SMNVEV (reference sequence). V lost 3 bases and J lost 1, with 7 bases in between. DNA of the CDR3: TGTGCCAGCAGTTTTAGTCCTTCCTACGAGCAGTACTTC. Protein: CASSFSPSYEQYF.

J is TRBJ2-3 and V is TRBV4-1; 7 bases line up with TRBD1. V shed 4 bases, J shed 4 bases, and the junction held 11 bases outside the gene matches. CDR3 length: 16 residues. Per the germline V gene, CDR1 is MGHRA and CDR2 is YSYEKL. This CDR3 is CASSLSQGVDADTQYF. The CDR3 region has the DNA TGCGCCAGCAGCCTAAGTCAGGGGGTGGACGCAGATACGCAGTATTTT.

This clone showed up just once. Here the CDR3 DNA reads TGTGCCAGCAGTTTCGGAACTAGCGGGAGGGTGGGGGAGCAGTTCTTC. Amino acids: CASSFGTSGRVGEQFF. J is TRBJ2-1 and V is TRBV27; 13 nucleotides align to TRBD2. Germline CDR1 MNHEY, CDR2 SMNVEV (reference sequence). The CDR3 spans 16 residues. The V and J ends lost 3 bases and 10 bases, in that order; junction bases with no gene match: 9.

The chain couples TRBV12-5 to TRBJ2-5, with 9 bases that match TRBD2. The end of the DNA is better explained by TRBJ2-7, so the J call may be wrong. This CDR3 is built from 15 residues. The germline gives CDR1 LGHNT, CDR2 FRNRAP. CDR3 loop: CASGLASGDYYEQYF. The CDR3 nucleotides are TGTGCTAGTGGTTTGGCTAGCGGGGACTACTACGAGCAGTACTTC.

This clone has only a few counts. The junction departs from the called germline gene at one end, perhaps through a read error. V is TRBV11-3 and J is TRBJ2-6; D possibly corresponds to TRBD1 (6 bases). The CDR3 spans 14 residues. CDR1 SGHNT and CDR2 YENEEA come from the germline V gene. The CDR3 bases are TGTGCCAGCAGCCAGGGGTCTGGGGCCAACGGCCTGACTTTC. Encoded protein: CASSQGSGANGLTF.

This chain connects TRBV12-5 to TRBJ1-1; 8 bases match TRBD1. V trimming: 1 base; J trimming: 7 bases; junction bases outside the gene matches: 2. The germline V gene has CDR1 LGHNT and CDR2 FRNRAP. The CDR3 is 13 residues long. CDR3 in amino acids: CASGLGQGSEAFF. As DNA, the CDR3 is TGTGCTAGTGGTTTGGGACAGGGGAGTGAAGCTTTCTTT.

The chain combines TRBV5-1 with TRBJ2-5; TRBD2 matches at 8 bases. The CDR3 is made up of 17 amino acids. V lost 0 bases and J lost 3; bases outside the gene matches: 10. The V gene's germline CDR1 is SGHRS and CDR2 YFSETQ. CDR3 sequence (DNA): TGCGCCAGCAGCTTGGGGCCGATAGCGGGACGGGAAGAGACCCAGTACTTC. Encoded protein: CASSLGPIAGREETQYF.

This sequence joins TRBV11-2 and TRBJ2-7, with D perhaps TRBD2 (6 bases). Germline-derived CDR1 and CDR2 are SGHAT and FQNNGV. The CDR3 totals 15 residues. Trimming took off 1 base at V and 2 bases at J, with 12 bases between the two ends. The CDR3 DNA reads TGTGCCAGCAGCTTAGGCGGGGTCAAAGCCTACGAGCAGTACTTC. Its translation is CASSLGGVKAYEQYF.

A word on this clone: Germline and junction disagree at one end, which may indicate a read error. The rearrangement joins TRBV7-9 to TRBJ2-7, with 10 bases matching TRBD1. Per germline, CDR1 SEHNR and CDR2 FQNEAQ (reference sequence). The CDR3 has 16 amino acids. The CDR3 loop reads CSSSTSPGTGAYEQYF. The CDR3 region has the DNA TGTTCCAGCAGCACATCCCCCGGGACAGGGGCCTACGAGCAGTACTTC.

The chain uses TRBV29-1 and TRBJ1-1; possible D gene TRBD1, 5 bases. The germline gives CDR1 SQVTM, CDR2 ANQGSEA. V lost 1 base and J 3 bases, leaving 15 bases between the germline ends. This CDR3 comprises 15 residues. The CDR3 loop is CSVEVQGGRYTEAFF. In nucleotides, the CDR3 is TGCAGCGTTGAAGTCCAGGGAGGCCGATACACTGAAGCTTTCTTT.

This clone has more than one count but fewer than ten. CDR3 residues: CASSATGGNAQFF. The CDR3 coding sequence is TGTGCCAGCAGTGCCACCGGGGGTAACGCGCAGTTCTTC. J is TRBJ2-1 and V is TRBV6-4, with D perhaps TRBD2 (6 bases). V was pared by 4 bases and J by 12 bases, with 16 bases between. The CDR3 contains 13 residues. CDR1 and CDR2 (germline): MRHNA, SNTAGT.